A single sample gave rise to the 19 T cell receptor beta chains below, sequenced in a study of beta chain features in type 1 diabetes. Every isolated RNA sample was fully reverse transcribed, so sequencing captured expressed TCRB transcripts. Clones were sequenced by immunoSEQ multiplex PCR, and TCRdb holds only the in-frame ones, with some missing. The sample has a few hundred thousand clones; around an eighth are singletons. Sequencing was done on a sample of naive CD4+ T cells from blood. The origin of the receptors is a man between 18 and 35 years old in good health.

The gene calls are TRBV18 and TRBJ2-1; 11 positions match TRBD2. Germline trimming cut 2 bases from V and 10 bases from J; bases unmatched to any gene: 7. Germline V gene lookup returns CDR1 KGHSH and CDR2 LQKENI. The CDR3 has 15 residues. CDR3 region: CASSPGLAGSFEQFF. CDR3 sequence (DNA): TGTGCCAGCTCACCAGGACTAGCGGGCTCCTTCGAGCAGTTCTTC. The variable domain in full, completed from reference TRBV18 and TRBJ2-1, reads NAGVMQNPRHLVRRRGQEARLRCSPMKGHSHVYWYRQLPEEGLKFMVYLQKENIIDESGMPKERFSAEFPKEGPSILRIQQVVRGDSAAYFCASSPGLAGSFEQFFGPGTRLTVL.

V gene TRBV30 combines with J gene TRBJ1-1; a possible D gene is TRBD1 (5 bases). Germline CDR1 is GTSNPN and CDR2 is SVGIG (reference sequence). The CDR3 consists of 13 residues. The CDR3 region is CAERRDFNTEAFF. Here the CDR3 DNA reads TGTGCTGAGCGCAGGGACTTCAACACTGAAGCTTTCTTT.

With regard to this clone: One end of the junction varies from germline; a read error may be responsible. The chain employs TRBV28 and TRBJ2-5; the D gene is possibly TRBD1 (6 bases). The CDR3 sequence is 12 residues long. Germline-derived CDR1 and CDR2 are MDHEN and SYDVKM. CDR3 sequence reads: CASRQAQATQYF. Here the CDR3 DNA reads TGTGCCAGCCGACAGGCCCAAGCGACCCAGTACTTC.

There are a few counts of this clone. This chain connects TRBV7-2 to TRBJ2-5; tentatively, D is TRBD2 (5 bases). The CDR3 covers 14 residues. The V gene lost 2 bases and the J gene lost 5 bases, with 12 bases spanning the gap. Per the germline V gene, CDR1 is SGHTA and CDR2 is FQGNSA. In nucleotides, the CDR3 is TGTGCCAGCAGCTTAAATTTTCGGGGTGAGACCCAGTACTTC. Encoded protein: CASSLNFRGETQYF.

This clone occurred many times. This chain joins TRBV30 and TRBJ1-1, with D perhaps TRBD1 (6 bases). CDR1 GTSNPN and CDR2 SVGIG come from the germline V gene (reference sequence). The CDR3 sequence is 13 residues long. V was pared by 2 bases and J by 3 bases, with 10 bases between. CDR3 amino acids: CAWSTEGDTEAFF. The CDR3 DNA reads as TGTGCCTGGAGTACCGAGGGGGACACTGAAGCTTTCTTT.

In this sample, this clone turned up a few times. The chain joins TRBV7-8 to TRBJ2-7, with a possible D match to TRBD1 (6 bases). V gave up 2 bases and J gave up 3 bases, with 8 bases separating them. Germline loops: CDR1 SGHVS, CDR2 FQNEAQ. The length of the CDR3 is 13 residues. The CDR3 spells CASSLRGIYEQYF. DNA of the CDR3: TGTGCCAGCAGCTTAAGGGGGATCTACGAGCAGTACTTC. Complete variable domain (other parts from reference TRBV7-8 and TRBJ2-7): GAGVSQSPRYKVAKRGQDVALRCDPISGHVSLFWYQQALGQGPEFLTYFQNEAQLDKSGLPSDRFFAERPEGSVSTLKIQRTQQEDSAVYLCASSLRGIYEQYFGPGTRLTVT.

The genes are TRBV5-1 and TRBJ2-5; 8 bases are shared with TRBD2. Trimming at V came to 4 bases and at J to 1 base, leaving 3 bases not matched to a gene. The CDR3 loop spans 14 amino acids. The germline V gene has CDR1 SGHRS and CDR2 YFSETQ. The CDR3 DNA sequence: TGCGCCAGCAGCATAGGGACTAGCCAAGAGACCCAGTACTTC. Encoded protein: CASSIGTSQETQYF.

This clone was counted many times. The V and J genes are TRBV20-1 and TRBJ2-4, with D possibly matching TRBD1 (6 bases). The CDR3 has 11 residues. Per the germline V gene, CDR1 is DFQATT and CDR2 is SNEGSKA (reference sequence). The CDR3: CRTGGLGIQYF. The CDR3 bases are TGCAGGACAGGAGGTCTAGGCATTCAGTACTTC.

The chain joins TRBV2 to TRBJ2-5, with 10 bases aligning to TRBD2. The CDR3 runs to 16 residues. Germline values: CDR1 SNHLY, CDR2 FYNNEI. Germline trimming cut 0 bases from V and 5 bases from J; bases unmatched to any gene: 6. The CDR3 DNA reads as TGTGCCAGCAGTGAAGCCACGGCAGCGGGAGGGGAGACCCAGTACTTC. Protein: CASSEATAAGGETQYF.

This clone was picked up a small number of times. The chain has TRBV7-2 and TRBJ2-7, with 8 bases aligning to TRBD1. The germline V gene has CDR1 SGHTA and CDR2 FQGNSA. V was pared by 5 bases and J by 3 bases, with 9 bases of the junction left unmatched. The CDR3 contains 15 residues. The CDR3 region has the DNA TGTGCCAGCAGCCTCCCCGGACAGGGTTTCTACGAGCAGTACTTC. Translation: CASSLPGQGFYEQYF.

A few counts support this clone. This chain joins TRBV28 and TRBJ2-7; 7 bases agree with TRBD1. Trimming cost V 6 bases and J 7 bases; bases outside gene matches: 12. CDR1 MDHEN and CDR2 SYDVKM come from the germline V gene. The CDR3 runs 14 residues. CDR3 coding DNA: TGTGCCAGCAGCCCTACAATGACAGGGAATGAGCAGTACTTC. Its protein product is CASSPTMTGNEQYF.

This chain joins TRBV6-5 and TRBJ1-1; possibly TRBD1 for D (5 bases). The germline V gene has CDR1 MNHEY and CDR2 SVGAGI. This CDR3 contains 11 residues. The germline V and J ends were trimmed by 7 bases and 7 bases, with 10 bases remaining between them. The CDR3 reads CASTDSFEAFF. DNA for the CDR3: TGTGCCAGCACCGACAGTTTTGAAGCTTTCTTT.

This clone was detected many times. The rearrangement joins TRBV20-1 to TRBJ2-3, with no clear D. Germline values: CDR1 DFQATT, CDR2 SNEGSKA (reference sequence). The V end lost 3 bases, the J end lost 1 base, and 2 bases lay between the germline ends. This CDR3 region has 11 residues. CDR3 sequence reads: CSASGTDTQYF. The CDR3, as DNA: TGCAGTGCTAGCGGCACAGATACGCAGTATTTT.

This rearrangement joins TRBV28 to TRBJ2-7; 10 bases map to TRBD1. J lost 4 bases, V lost 5 bases, and 8 bases had no gene match. This CDR3 spans 15 amino acids. The V gene's germline CDR1 is MDHEN and CDR2 SYDVKM. The CDR3 DNA reads TGTGCCAGCAGTGGCCCTGGGACAGGGGCGTACGAGCAGTACTTC. Its translation: CASSGPGTGAYEQYF.

V usage is TRBV7-2 and J usage is TRBJ1-2; D is perhaps TRBD1 (5 bases). CDR1 SGHTA and CDR2 FQGNSA come from the germline V gene. The CDR3 runs to 14 residues. The germline V and J ends were trimmed by 7 bases and 7 bases, with 19 bases remaining between them. The CDR3 sequence is CASTPGPRAGGYTF. The CDR3 nucleotides are TGTGCCAGCACCCCGGGCCCCAGGGCCGGTGGCTACACCTTC.

In DNA form, the CDR3 reads TGCGCCAGCAGCTTGGGACTAGCGGGGGGGCCACAGCAGTTCTTC. The encoded protein is CASSLGLAGGPQQFF. The gene calls are TRBV5-1 and TRBJ2-1, with 14 bases fitting TRBD2. Per germline, CDR1 SGHRS and CDR2 YFSETQ. Unmatched junction bases numbered 4, after V lost 0 bases and J lost 11 bases. The CDR3 is 15 residues long.

This chain uses TRBV7-3 with TRBJ2-2; TRBD2 agrees at 7 bases. Germline assignment: CDR1 SGHTA and CDR2 FQGTGA. Germline trimming cut 1 base from V and 3 bases from J; bases unmatched to any gene: 8. The CDR3 is 17 residues long. CDR3 nucleotide sequence: TGTGCCAGCAGCTTAATCAGAGGGAGGGCGGACACCGGGGAGCTGTTTTTT. This translates into CASSLIRGRADTGELFF.

The V gene is TRBV14, the J gene TRBJ2-2, with D uncertain. Germline V CDR1 and CDR2: SGHDN, FVKESK. Trimming took off 4 bases at V and 1 base at J, with 7 bases between the two ends. The CDR3 has 14 residues. The CDR3 DNA reads TGTGCCAGCAGCCTAAACTGGAACACCGGGGAGCTGTTTTTT. This sequence encodes CASSLNWNTGELFF. The variable domain in full, with the rest retrieved from reference TRBV14 and TRBJ2-2, is EAGVTQFPSHSVIEKGQTVTLRCDPISGHDNLYWYRRVMGKEIKFLLHFVKESKQDESGMPNNRFLAERTGGTYSTLKVQPAELEDSGVYFCASSLNWNTGELFFGEGSRLTVL.

This clone was seen more than once but under ten times. This chain joins TRBV18 and TRBJ1-5; TRBD1 agrees at 8 bases. There are 16 residues in the CDR3. The germline gives CDR1 KGHSH, CDR2 LQKENI. V shed 2 bases, J shed 2 bases, and the junction held 5 bases outside the gene matches. The CDR3 coding sequence is TGTGCCAGCTCACCATCAGGGGGCGATGGCAATCAGCCCCAGCATTTT. Amino acid sequence: CASSPSGGDGNQPQHF.